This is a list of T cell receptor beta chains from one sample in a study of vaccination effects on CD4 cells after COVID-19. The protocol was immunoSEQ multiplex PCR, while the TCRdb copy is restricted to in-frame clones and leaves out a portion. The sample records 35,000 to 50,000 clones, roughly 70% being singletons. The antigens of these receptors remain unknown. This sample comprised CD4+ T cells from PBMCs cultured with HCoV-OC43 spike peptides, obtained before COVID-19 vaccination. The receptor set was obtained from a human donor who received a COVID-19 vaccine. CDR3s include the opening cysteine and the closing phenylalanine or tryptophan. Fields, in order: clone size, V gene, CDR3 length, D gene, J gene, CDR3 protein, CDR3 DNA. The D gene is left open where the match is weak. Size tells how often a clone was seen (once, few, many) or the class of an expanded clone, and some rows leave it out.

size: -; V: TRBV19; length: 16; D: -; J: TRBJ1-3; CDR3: CASSIAWGTAGNTIYF; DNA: TGTGCCAGTAGTATCGCTTGGGGCACGGCTGGAAACACCATATATTTT
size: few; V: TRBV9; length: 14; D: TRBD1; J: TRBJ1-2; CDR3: CASSGDRVSYGYTF; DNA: TGTGCCAGCAGCGGTGACAGGGTGAGCTATGGCTACACCTTC
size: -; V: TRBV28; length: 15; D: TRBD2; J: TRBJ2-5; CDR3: CASSLRTSGTETQYF; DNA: TGTGCCAGCAGTCTCCGGACTAGCGGGACAGAGACCCAGTACTTC
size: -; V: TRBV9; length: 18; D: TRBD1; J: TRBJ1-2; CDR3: CASSVGPGNLGQGHGYTF; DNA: TGTGCCAGCAGCGTAGGACCAGGAAACCTTGGACAGGGGCATGGCTACACCTTC
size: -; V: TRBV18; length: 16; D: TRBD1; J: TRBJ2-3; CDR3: CASSPFWDRDTDTQYF; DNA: TGTGCCAGCTCACCTTTCTGGGACAGGGACACCGATACGCAGTATTTT
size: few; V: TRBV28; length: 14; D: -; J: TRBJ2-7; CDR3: CASSGQSSPYEQYF; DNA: TGTGCCAGCAGTGGTCAGTCTTCCCCCTACGAGCAGTACTTC
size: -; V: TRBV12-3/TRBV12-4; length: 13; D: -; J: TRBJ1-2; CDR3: CASSADTSYGYTF; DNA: TGTGCCAGCAGTGCGGACACGTCCTATGGCTACACCTTC
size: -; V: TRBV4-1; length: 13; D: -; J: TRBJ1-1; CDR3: CASSRLGIRGAFF; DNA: TGCGCCAGCAGCCGCCTGGGGATCCGGGGTGCTTTCTTT
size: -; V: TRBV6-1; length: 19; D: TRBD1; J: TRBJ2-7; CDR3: CASSERARGQRGITYEQYF; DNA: TGTGCCAGCAGTGAACGGGCCAGGGGGCAGCGCGGGATAACCTACGAGCAGTACTTC
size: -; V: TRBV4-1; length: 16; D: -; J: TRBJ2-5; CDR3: CASSQDGAGGRETQYF; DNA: TGCGCCAGCAGCCAAGATGGGGCCGGGGGCAGAGAGACCCAGTACTTC